This TCR beta chain was sequenced in a study of blood T cell repertoires in COVID-19. Background on the study: PBMCs, B-cell-depleted T cells, or T cells were the source of the cDNA or gDNA that made up the material.

The CDR3 contains 16 residues. V lost 2 bases, J lost 6 bases, and 17 bases lay in between. Germline V lookup: CDR1 SGHTA, CDR2 FQGTGA. The study counted Cohort 3 donors as recovered given two negative PCRs, clearance, or symptom resolution. Data came from immunoSEQ multiplex PCR; TCRdb stores just in-frame clones and leaves some out. The sample includes some 330,000 clones, roughly four fifths of them seen just once. The rearrangement joins TRBV7-3 to TRBJ2-1, with D perhaps TRBD2 (6 bases). The sample consisted of PBMCs or T cells enriched from blood (not recorded which). This receptor was taken from a woman in her forties or fifties who had recovered from COVID-19. The CDR3: CASSLRQREFPNEQFF. In nucleotides, the CDR3 is TGTGCCAGCAGCTTACGACAACGGGAGTTCCCCAATGAGCAGTTCTTC.